This is a list of T cell receptor beta chains from one sample in a study of T cell responses to AZD1222 COVID-19 vaccine. TCRdb keeps only in-frame clones here, not all; method: immunoSEQ multiplex PCR. Of 85,000 to 100,000 clones listed, 80% to 90% are singletons. The sequences come from peripheral blood, collected on day 0 of AZD1222 vaccination. These receptors came from an adult in good health. Each CDR3 is given with its conserved first and last residue. The D gene is left open where the match is weak.

j_call v_call d_call cdr3_aa cdr3_nt
TRBJ1-2 TRBV6-5 - CASSRTSGYGYTF TGTGCCAGCAGCCGTACGAGCGGCTATGGCTACACCTTC
TRBJ1-1 TRBV9 - CASSVAKGPGF TGTGCCAGCAGCGTAGCTAAGGGGCCGGGCTTT
TRBJ2-7 TRBV7-3 - CASSPRTDHYEQYF TGTGCCAGCAGCCCCAGGACGGACCACTACGAGCAGTACTTC
TRBJ2-5 TRBV5-1 - CASSPRQQETQYF TGCGCCAGCAGCCCCCGACAGCAAGAGACCCAGTACTTC
TRBJ2-3 TRBV7-9 - CASSLAGPGADTQYF TGTGCCAGCAGCTTAGCGGGGCCCGGAGCAGATACGCAGTATTTT
TRBJ2-3 TRBV7-3 TRBD2 CASSLTSASGSTDTQYF TGTGCCAGCAGCTTAACCTCGGCTAGCGGGAGCACAGATACGCAGTATTTT
TRBJ1-1 TRBV6-6 - CASSYSIGQGAEAFF TGTGCCAGCAGTTACTCTATAGGCCAGGGCGCTGAAGCTTTCTTT
TRBJ2-1 TRBV7-2 - CASSLEVARGTEQFF TGTGCCAGCAGCTTAGAGGTAGCGAGGGGAACTGAGCAGTTCTTC
TRBJ2-2 TRBV3-1/TRBV3-2 - CASSLRQANTGELFF TGTGCCAGCAGCCTGCGACAGGCGAACACCGGGGAGCTGTTTTTT
TRBJ1-1 TRBV10-1 - CASSVGLISGNTEAFF TGCGCCAGCAGTGTCGGCCTAATCTCAGGGAACACTGAAGCTTTCTTT